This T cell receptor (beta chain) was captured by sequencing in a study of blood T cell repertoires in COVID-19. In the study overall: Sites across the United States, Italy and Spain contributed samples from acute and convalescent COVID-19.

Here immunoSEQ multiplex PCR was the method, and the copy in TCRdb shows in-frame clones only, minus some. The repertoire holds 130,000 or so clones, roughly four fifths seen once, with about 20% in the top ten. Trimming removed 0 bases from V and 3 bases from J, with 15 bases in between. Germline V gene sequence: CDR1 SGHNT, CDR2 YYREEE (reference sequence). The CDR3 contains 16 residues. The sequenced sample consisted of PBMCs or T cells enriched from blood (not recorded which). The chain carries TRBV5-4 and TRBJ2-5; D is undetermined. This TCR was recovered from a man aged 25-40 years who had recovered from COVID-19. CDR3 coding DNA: TGTGCCAGCAGCTTGGCCCTCGGTATGTCCGAAGAGACCCAGTACTTC. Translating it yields CASSLALGMSEETQYF.